A selection of T cell receptor beta chains follows, all from one sample in a study of T cell responses to AZD1222 COVID-19 vaccine. The assay was immunoSEQ multiplex PCR, and TCRdb's table has in-frame clones only and misses some. The sample includes some 150,000 clones, under 95% of them seen just once. The sample in question was peripheral blood, obtained on day 0 of MenACWY control vaccination. Receptors were obtained from an adult in good health. CDR3s include the opening cysteine and the closing phenylalanine or tryptophan. A D gene is named only where the DNA matches it firmly. Size values are once, few and many counts, or a class for expanded clones, and some rows have none.

j_gene: TRBJ2-7
d_gene: NA
abundance: NA
v_gene: TRBV30
CDR3nt: TGTGCCTGGACAGGGGCGAGGGACGAGCAGTACTTC
CDR3aa: CAWTGARDEQYF

j_gene: TRBJ2-5
d_gene: NA
abundance: NA
v_gene: TRBV29-1
CDR3nt: TGCAGCGTGAGGGTGACAGGAGAAGAGACCCAGTACTTC
CDR3aa: CSVRVTGEETQYF

j_gene: TRBJ1-1
d_gene: NA
abundance: NA
v_gene: TRBV13
CDR3nt: TGTGCCAGCAGCTTATTCGGGGGGTCCAACACTGAAGCTTTCTTT
CDR3aa: CASSLFGGSNTEAFF

j_gene: TRBJ2-3
d_gene: NA
abundance: NA
v_gene: TRBV5-1
CDR3nt: TGCGCCAGCAGCCCTTCTCCGGGTAGGGGAGATACGCAGTATTTT
CDR3aa: CASSPSPGRGDTQYF

j_gene: TRBJ2-7
d_gene: NA
abundance: NA
v_gene: TRBV19
CDR3nt: TGTGCCAGTAGTCCAGCAGGAGGCCTACACTACGAGCAGTACTTC
CDR3aa: CASSPAGGLHYEQYF

j_gene: TRBJ1-6
d_gene: NA
abundance: once
v_gene: TRBV27
CDR3nt: TGTGCCAGCGGACCGACGGCTAATTCACCCCTCCACTTT
CDR3aa: CASGPTANSPLHF

j_gene: TRBJ1-1
d_gene: NA
abundance: NA
v_gene: TRBV27
CDR3nt: TGTGCCAGCAGCCGTAACACTGAAGCTTTCTTT
CDR3aa: CASSRNTEAFF

j_gene: TRBJ1-2
d_gene: NA
abundance: NA
v_gene: TRBV24-1
CDR3nt: TGTGCCACCAGTGGTCCCGAGCCCCTCTATGGCTACACCTTC
CDR3aa: CATSGPEPLYGYTF

j_gene: TRBJ2-1
d_gene: TRBD2
abundance: NA
v_gene: TRBV7-3
CDR3nt: TGTGCCAGCAGCCGAGGACTAGCGGGAGACTTTGAGCAGTTCTTC
CDR3aa: CASSRGLAGDFEQFF

j_gene: TRBJ2-4
d_gene: TRBD2
abundance: NA
v_gene: TRBV3-1/TRBV3-2
CDR3nt: TGTGCCAGCAGCCAAGCGAGGTCTAGCGGGACCATTCAGTACTTC
CDR3aa: CASSQARSSGTIQYF